The following is a T cell receptor (beta chain) sequence with its context. Its antigen is not identified. V gave up 6 bases and J gave up 13 bases; unmatched junction bases: 8. The CDR3 has 14 amino acids. Germline CDR1 reads MDHEN; CDR2 reads SYDVKM. Sequencing was performed with immunoSEQ multiplex PCR; in TCRdb, only in-frame clones are kept and a portion is missing. Among some 180,000 clones, 85% to 95% were seen once, and the ten largest hold 1.9%. The data were obtained in a study of T cell responses to AZD1222 COVID-19 vaccine. Whole-study findings and limits: Clonal diversity was possibly underestimated; the donors were predominantly white British and more often female.

Sequencing was performed on peripheral blood, taken 28 days after the second AZD1222 dose. The receptor's source is an adult who received the AZD1222 COVID-19 vaccine. The V and J genes are TRBV28 and TRBJ2-1; 14 bases are shared with TRBD2. The CDR3, as DNA: TGTGCCAGCAGGCCGGGACTAGCGGGAGTAGGACAGTTCTTC. Encoded protein: CASRPGLAGVGQFF.